The 5 T cell receptor beta chains below were found in one sample sequenced in a study of blood T cell repertoires in COVID-19. Produced via immunoSEQ multiplex PCR; TCRdb's table is partial and in-frame only. The repertoire holds about 200,000 clones, with 70% to 90% as singletons. Sequenced input: peripheral blood. The receptors stem from a man in his 60s with active or convalescent COVID-19.

The gene calls are TRBV2 and TRBJ1-3; possibly TRBD1 for D (5 bases). The length of the CDR3 is 15 residues. The V end lost 5 bases, the J end lost 4 bases, and 15 bases lay between the germline ends. Germline CDR1 and CDR2: SNHLY and FYNNEI. This CDR3 reads CASSPTGGAGNTIYF. CDR3 DNA sequence: TGTGCCAGCAGTCCCACCGGGGGAGCAGGAAACACCATATATTTT.

The chain links TRBV4-1 to TRBJ1-4; a possible D gene is TRBD1 (5 bases). From germline, CDR1 is MGHRA and CDR2 YSYEKL. The CDR3 covers 18 residues. V was pared by 0 bases and J by 5 bases, with 19 bases between. The CDR3 coding sequence is TGCGCCAGCAGCCAAGAATTGGCTACGGGGGGAAGGAATGAAAAACTGTTTTTT. This codes for CASSQELATGGRNEKLFF.

This rearrangement joins TRBV2 to TRBJ2-3; 10 bases are shared with TRBD1. The CDR3 runs 16 residues. The V gene end was trimmed by 6 bases and the J gene end by 2 bases; junction bases not matched to a gene: 8. The germline V gene encodes CDR1 SNHLY and CDR2 FYNNEI. CDR3 loop: CASSGSGQGSTDTQYF. The CDR3 DNA reads TGTGCCAGCAGCGGGTCGGGACAGGGGTCCACAGATACGCAGTATTTT. Complete variable domain (other parts from reference TRBV2 and TRBJ2-3): EPEVTQTPSHQVTQMGQEVILRCVPISNHLYFYWYRQILGQKVEFLVSFYNNEISEKSEIFDDQFSVERPDGSNFTLKIRSTKLEDSAMYFCASSGSGQGSTDTQYFGPGTRLTVL.

This clone occurred once. The gene calls are TRBV27 and TRBJ1-5; TRBD1 aligns across 9 bases. Germline lookup yields CDR1 MNHEY and CDR2 SMNVEV (reference sequence). The CDR3 totals 19 residues. J lost 8 bases, V lost 2 bases, and 19 bases had no gene match. This chain's CDR3 is CASSLRGGADRGKGKPQHF. CDR3 DNA: TGTGCCAGCAGTTTAAGAGGGGGGGCGGACAGGGGTAAGGGTAAGCCCCAGCATTTT.

J is TRBJ2-6 and V is TRBV18; TRBD1 matches 7 bases. V lost 2 bases, J lost 0 bases, and 4 bases stayed unmatched. Germline V gives CDR1 KGHSH, CDR2 LQKENI. The CDR3 runs 17 residues. The CDR3 DNA is TGTGCCAGCTCACCAAAGGGGGCGAGCTCTGGGGCCAACGTCCTGACTTTC. This codes for CASSPKGASSGANVLTF.